Included here is one TCR beta chain sequence, with context. Antigen specificity is unknown. The data are from a study of shared clonotypes between healthy human individuals. Study conclusions and caveats: Collection of samples was limited to blood; tissue repertoires likely differ.

Several immunoSEQ 96-well plates shared each subset's DNA, each plate a replicate. Sequenced by immunoSEQ multiplex PCR; TCRdb stores in-frame clones only, minus some. The sample lists 2 million to 2.5 million clones, around 95% seen once, with around 0.13% in the top ten. The TCR originated in a man younger than 35 in good health. Material for sequencing was naive CD4+ T cells sorted from blood. Noted subset: CD45RA+ positively selected.

The CDR3 protein is CASSDVGGGHGYTF. Here the CDR3 DNA reads TGTGCCAGCAGTGATGTAGGGGGCGGCCATGGCTACACCTTC. The chain carries TRBV2 and TRBJ1-2, with TRBD1 matching 7 bases. The CDR3 is 14 amino acids. Germline lookup yields CDR1 SNHLY and CDR2 FYNNEI. After removal of 3 bases from V and 6 bases from J, the junction contained 7 bases not matched to a gene.